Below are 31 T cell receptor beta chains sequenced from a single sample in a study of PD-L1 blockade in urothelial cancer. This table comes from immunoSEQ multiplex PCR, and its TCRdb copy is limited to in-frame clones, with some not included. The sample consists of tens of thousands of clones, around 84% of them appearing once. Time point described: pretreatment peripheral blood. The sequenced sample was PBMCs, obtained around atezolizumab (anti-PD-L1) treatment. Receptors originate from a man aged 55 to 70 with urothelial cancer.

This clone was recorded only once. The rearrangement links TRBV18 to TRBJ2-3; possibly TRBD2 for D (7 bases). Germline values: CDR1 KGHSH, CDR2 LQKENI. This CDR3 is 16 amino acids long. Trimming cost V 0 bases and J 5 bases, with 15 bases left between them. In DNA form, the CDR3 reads TGTGCCAGCTCACCACCGGGGGGGCCTCCGAAAGATACGCAGTATTTT. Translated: CASSPPGGPPKDTQYF.

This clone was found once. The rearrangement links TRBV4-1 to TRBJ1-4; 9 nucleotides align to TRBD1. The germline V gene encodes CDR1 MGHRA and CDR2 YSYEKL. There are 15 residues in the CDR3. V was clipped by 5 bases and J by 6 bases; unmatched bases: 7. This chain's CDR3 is CASSAQGAKDEKLFF. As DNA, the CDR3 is TGCGCCAGCAGCGCACAGGGGGCGAAGGATGAAAAACTGTTTTTT.

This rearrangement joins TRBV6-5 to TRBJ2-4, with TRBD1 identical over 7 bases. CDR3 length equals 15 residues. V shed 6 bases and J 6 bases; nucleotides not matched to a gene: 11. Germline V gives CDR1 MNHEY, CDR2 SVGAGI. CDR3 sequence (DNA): TGTGCCAGCAGAGCTCCGGGACAGAGAGTAAACATTCAGTACTTC. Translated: CASRAPGQRVNIQYF.

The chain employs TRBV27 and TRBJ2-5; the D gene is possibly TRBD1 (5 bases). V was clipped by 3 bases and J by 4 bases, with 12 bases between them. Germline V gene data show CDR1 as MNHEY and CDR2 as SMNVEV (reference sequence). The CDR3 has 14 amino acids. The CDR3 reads CASSFQGLGETQYF. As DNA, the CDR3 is TGTGCCAGCAGTTTTCAGGGATTGGGAGAGACCCAGTACTTC.

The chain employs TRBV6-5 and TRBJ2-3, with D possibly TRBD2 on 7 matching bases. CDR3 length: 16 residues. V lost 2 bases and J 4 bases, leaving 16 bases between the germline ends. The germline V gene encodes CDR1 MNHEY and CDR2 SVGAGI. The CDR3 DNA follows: TGTGCCAGCAGTTACGGGGGGGCCGGCTACTCAGATACGCAGTATTTT. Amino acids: CASSYGGAGYSDTQYF.

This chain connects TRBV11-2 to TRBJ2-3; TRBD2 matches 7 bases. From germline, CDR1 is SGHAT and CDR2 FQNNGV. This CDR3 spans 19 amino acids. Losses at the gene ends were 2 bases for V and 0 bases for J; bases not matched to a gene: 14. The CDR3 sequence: CASSLWRLAAPPSTDTQYF. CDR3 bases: TGTGCCAGCAGCTTATGGCGGCTAGCGGCCCCCCCTAGCACAGATACGCAGTATTTT.

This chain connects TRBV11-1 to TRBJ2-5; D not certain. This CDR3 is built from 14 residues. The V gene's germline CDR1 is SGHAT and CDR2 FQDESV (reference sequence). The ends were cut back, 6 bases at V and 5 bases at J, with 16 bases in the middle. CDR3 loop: CASRKSPVWETQYF. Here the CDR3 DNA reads TGTGCCAGCAGAAAAAGTCCAGTGTGGGAGACCCAGTACTTC. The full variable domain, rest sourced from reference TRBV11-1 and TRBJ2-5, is EAEVAQSPRYKITEKSQAVAFWCDPISGHATLYWYRQILGQGPELLVQFQDESVVDDSQLPKDRFSAERLKGVDSTLKIQPAELGDSAMYLCASRKSPVWETQYFGPGTRLLVL.

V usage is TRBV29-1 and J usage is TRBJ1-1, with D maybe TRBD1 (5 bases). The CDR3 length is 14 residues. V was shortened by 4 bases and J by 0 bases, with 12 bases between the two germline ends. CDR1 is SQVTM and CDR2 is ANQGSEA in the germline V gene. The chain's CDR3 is CSVAMTVLNTEAFF. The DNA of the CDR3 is TGCAGCGTTGCGATGACAGTGTTGAACACTGAAGCTTTCTTT.

Here the CDR3 reads CASSLDGGNTDTQYF. The CDR3 nucleotides are TGTGCCAGCAGCTTAGACGGGGGGAACACAGATACGCAGTATTTT. The chain couples TRBV7-2 to TRBJ2-3; 7 bases agree with TRBD2. The CDR3 has 15 residues. The trim removed 1 base at V and 2 bases at J, leaving 3 bases unmatched. Germline V lookup: CDR1 SGHTA, CDR2 FQGNSA.

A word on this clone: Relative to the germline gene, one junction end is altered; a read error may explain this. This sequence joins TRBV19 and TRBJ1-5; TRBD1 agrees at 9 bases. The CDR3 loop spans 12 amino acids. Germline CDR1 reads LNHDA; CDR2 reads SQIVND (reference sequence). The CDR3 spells CASGQGLNIMYF. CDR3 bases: TGTGCCAGTGGACAGGGGCTTAATATTATGTATTTT.

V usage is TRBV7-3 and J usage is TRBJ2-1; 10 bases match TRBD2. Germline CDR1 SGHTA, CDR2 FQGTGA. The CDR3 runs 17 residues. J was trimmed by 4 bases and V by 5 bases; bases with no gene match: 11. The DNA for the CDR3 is TGTGCCAGCAGCCCCGCCTCTAGCGGGGGTATATACAATGAGCAGTTCTTC. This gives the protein CASSPASSGGIYNEQFF.

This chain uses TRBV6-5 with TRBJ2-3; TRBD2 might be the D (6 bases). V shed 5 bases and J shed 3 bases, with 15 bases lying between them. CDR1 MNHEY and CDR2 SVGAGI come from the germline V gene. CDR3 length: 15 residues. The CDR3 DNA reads TGTGCCAGCAGTCGTGGCGGGGCCGGTACAGATACGCAGTATTTT. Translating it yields CASSRGGAGTDTQYF.

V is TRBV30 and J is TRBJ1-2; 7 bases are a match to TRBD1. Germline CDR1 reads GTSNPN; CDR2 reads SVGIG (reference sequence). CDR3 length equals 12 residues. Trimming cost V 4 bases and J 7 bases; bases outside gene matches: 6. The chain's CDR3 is CAWTAGGGGYTF. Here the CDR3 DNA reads TGTGCCTGGACCGCAGGGGGAGGTGGCTACACCTTC.

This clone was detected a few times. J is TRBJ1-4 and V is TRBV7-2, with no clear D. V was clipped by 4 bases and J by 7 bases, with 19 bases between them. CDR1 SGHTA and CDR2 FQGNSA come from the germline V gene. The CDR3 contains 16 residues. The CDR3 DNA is TGTGCCAGCAGCTCCACTATGCCCCGAGCGGGTGAAAAACTGTTTTTT. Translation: CASSSTMPRAGEKLFF.

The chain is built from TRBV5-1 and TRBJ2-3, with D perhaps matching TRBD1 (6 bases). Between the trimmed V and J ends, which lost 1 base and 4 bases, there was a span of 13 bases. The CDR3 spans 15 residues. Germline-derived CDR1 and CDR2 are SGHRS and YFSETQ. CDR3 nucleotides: TGCGCCAGCAGCTTGAGGTTCAGGGGACCAGATACGCAGTATTTT. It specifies CASSLRFRGPDTQYF.

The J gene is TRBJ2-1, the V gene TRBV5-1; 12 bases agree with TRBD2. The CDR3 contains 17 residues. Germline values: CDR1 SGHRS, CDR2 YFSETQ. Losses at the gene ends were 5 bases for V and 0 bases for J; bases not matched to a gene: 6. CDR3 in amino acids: CASRRTSGMNSYNEQFF. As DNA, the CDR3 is TGCGCCAGCAGGCGGACTAGCGGGATGAACTCCTACAATGAGCAGTTCTTC.

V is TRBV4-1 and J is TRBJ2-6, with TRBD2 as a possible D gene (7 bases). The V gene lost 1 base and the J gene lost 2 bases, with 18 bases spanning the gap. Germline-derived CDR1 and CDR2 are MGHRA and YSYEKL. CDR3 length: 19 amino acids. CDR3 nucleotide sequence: TGCGCCAGCAGCCAAGGTTTTCCTGGGGGGGGCGCTGGGGCCAACGTCCTGACTTTC. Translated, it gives CASSQGFPGGGAGANVLTF.

In nucleotides, the CDR3 is TGTGCCAGCTCACCAGAGCAGGGCCTCAATCAGCCCCAGCATTTT. As protein: CASSPEQGLNQPQHF. The V call is TRBV18, the J call TRBJ1-5; perhaps TRBD1 as D (5 bases). The CDR3 covers 15 residues. The V and J ends lost 2 bases and 3 bases respectively, with 11 bases between them. CDR1 and CDR2 from the germline V gene are KGHSH and LQKENI.

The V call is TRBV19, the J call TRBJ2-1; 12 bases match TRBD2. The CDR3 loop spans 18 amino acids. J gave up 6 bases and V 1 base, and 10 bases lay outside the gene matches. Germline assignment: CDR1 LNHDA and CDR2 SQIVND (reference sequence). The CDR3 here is CASSIGAPGLAGFNEQFF. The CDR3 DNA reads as TGTGCCAGTAGTATAGGGGCCCCTGGACTAGCGGGGTTCAATGAGCAGTTCTTC.

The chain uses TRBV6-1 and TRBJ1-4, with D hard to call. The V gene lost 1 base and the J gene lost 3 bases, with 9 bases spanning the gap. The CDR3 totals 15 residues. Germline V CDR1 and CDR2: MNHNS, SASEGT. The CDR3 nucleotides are TGTGCCAGCAGTGAAGAGATGGCGGCTAATGAAAAACTGTTTTTT. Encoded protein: CASSEEMAANEKLFF.

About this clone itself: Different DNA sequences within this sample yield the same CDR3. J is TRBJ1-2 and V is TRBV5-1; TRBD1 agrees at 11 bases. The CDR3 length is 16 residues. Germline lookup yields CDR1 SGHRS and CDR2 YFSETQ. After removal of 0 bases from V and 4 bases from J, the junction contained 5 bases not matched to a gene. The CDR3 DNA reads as TGCGCCAGCAGCTTGGCTGGACAGGGGGCCACCTATGGCTACACCTTC. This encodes CASSLAGQGATYGYTF.

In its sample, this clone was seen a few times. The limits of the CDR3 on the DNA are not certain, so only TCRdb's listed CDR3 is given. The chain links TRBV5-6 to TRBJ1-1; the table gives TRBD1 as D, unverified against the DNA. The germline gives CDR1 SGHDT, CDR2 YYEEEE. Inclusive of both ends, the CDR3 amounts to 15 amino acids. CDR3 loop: CASSGSGQGATEAFF.

CDR3 sequence: CASSTGVPTNEKLFF. CDR3 in DNA: TGTGCCAGCTCAACAGGGGTACCAACTAATGAAAAACTGTTTTTT. The genes are TRBV18 and TRBJ1-4; the match to TRBD1 covers 7 bases. The CDR3 length is 15 residues. Germline V gene sequence: CDR1 KGHSH, CDR2 LQKENI. After removal of 5 bases from V and 0 bases from J, the junction contained 3 bases not matched to a gene.

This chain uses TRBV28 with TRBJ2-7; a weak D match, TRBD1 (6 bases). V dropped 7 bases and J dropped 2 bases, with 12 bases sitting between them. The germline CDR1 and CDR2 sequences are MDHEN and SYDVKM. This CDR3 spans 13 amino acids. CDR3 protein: CASTTGGPYEQYF. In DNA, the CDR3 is TGTGCCAGCACCACTGGGGGCCCCTACGAGCAGTACTTC.

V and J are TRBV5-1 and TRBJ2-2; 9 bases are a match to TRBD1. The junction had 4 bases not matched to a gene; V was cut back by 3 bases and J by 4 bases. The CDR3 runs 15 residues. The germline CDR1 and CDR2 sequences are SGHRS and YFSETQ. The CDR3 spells CASSSGTGSTGELFF. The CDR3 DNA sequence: TGCGCCAGCAGCTCCGGGACAGGGAGCACCGGGGAGCTGTTTTTT.

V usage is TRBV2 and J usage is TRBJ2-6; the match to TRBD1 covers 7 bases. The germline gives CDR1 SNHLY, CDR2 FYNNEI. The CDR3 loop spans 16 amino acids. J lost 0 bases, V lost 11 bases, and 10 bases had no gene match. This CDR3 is CACEPTGHSGANVLTF. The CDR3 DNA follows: TGTGCCTGTGAGCCGACAGGGCACTCTGGGGCCAACGTCCTGACTTTC. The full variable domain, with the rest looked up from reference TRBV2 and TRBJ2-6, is EPEVTQTPSHQVTQMGQEVILRCVPISNHLYFYWYRQILGQKVEFLVSFYNNEISEKSEIFDDQFSVERPDGSNFTLKIRSTKLEDSAMYFCACEPTGHSGANVLTFGAGSRLTVL.

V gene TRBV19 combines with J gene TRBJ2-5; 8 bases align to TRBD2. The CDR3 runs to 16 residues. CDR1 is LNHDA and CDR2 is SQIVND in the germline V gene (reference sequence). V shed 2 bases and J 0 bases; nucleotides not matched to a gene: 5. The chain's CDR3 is CASSIKGSGDQETQYF. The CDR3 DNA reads TGTGCCAGTAGTATAAAGGGTAGCGGGGACCAAGAGACCCAGTACTTC.

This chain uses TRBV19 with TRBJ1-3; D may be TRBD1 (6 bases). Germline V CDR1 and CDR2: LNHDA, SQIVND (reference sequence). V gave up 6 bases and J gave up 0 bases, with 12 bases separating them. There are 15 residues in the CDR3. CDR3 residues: CASRFGQLSGNTIYF. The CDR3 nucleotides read TGTGCCAGTAGATTCGGACAGCTCTCTGGAAACACCATATATTTT.

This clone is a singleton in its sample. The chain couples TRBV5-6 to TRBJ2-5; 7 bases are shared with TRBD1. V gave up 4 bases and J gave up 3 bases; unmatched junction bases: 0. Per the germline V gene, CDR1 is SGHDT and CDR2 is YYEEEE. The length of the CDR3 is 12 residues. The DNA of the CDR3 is TGTGCCAGCAGCACAGGGGAAGAGACCCAGTACTTC. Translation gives CASSTGEETQYF.

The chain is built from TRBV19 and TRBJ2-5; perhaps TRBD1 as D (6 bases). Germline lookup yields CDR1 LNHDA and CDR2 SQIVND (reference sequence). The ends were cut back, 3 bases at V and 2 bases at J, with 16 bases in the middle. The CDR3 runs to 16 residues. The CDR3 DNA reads TGTGCCAGTAGTATTGGTGGGGGCTCCTTTCAAGAGACCCAGTACTTC. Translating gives CASSIGGGSFQETQYF.

The CDR3 nucleotides read TGCGCCAGCAGCTTGGGCTACGCGGGGGCCTACGAGCAGTACTTC. Residues: CASSLGYAGAYEQYF. The chain couples TRBV5-1 to TRBJ2-7, with 7 bases that match TRBD2. Trimming removed 0 bases from V and 2 bases from J; junction bases left unmatched: 5. The CDR3 extends over 15 amino acids. Germline CDR1 SGHRS, CDR2 YFSETQ.